This paragraph reports one T cell receptor (beta chain). The data are from a study of blood T cell repertoires in COVID-19. Background on the study: Italy, Spain and the United States were the sources of the convalescent and acute COVID-19 samples. PBMCs, B-cell-depleted T cells, or T cells provided the cDNA or gDNA that made up the material.

Per the original data handling: Reference gene primer amplification gave nucleated cell count estimates. Measured with immunoSEQ multiplex PCR; TCRdb has only the in-frame clones, and not every one. V, J and clone size derive from that table, while D and trimming were established from the DNA sequence. The sample has 85,000 to 100,000 clones, around 80% seen once; the top ten hold around 9%. The sequence was obtained from a man in his fifties who had recovered from COVID-19. Sequencing was done on a sample of peripheral blood.

Written as DNA, the CDR3 is TGTGCCAGCAGCCGACTAGCGGGAGTTTACGAGCAGTACTTC. Residues: CASSRLAGVYEQYF. The chain carries TRBV11-2 and TRBJ2-7; 12 nucleotides agree with TRBD2. Per the germline V gene, CDR1 is SGHAT and CDR2 is FQNNGV. J was trimmed by 4 bases and V by 5 bases; bases with no gene match: 3. The CDR3 length is 14 residues.